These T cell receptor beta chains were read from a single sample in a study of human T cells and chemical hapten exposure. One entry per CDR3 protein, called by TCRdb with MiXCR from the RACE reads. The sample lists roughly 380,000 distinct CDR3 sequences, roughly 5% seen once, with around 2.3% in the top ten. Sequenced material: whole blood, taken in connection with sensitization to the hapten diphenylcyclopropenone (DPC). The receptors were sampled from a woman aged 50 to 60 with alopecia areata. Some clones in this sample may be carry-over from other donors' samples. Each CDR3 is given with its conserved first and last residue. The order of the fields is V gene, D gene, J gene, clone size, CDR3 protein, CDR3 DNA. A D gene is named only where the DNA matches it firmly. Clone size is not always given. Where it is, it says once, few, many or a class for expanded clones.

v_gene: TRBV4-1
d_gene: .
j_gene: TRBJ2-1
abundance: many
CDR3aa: CASSQVDGENEQFF
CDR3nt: TGCGCCAGCAGCCAAGTAGACGGGGAAAATGAGCAGTTCTTC

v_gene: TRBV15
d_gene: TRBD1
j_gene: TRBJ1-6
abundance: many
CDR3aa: CATRGTGRGSPLHF
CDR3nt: TGTGCCACCAGAGGGACAGGGAGGGGGTCACCCCTCCACTTT

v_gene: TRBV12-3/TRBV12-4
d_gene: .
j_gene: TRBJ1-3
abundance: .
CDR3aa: CASSLPGSDTIYF
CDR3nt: TGTGCCAGCAGTTTGCCAGGGTCGGACACCATATATTTT

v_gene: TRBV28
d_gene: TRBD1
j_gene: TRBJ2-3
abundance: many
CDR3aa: CASSFGPDRGLLDTQYF
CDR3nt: TGTGCCAGCAGTTTTGGGCCCGACAGGGGTCTTCTAGATACGCAGTATTTT

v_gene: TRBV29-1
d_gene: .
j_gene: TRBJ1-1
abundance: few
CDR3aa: CSVETTVVEAFF
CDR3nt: TGCAGCGTTGAGACTACAGTCGTTGAAGCTTTCTTT

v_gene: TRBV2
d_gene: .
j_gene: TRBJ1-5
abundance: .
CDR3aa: CASSETGRAQPQHF
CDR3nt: TGTGCCAGCAGTGAAACGGGCAGGGCTCAGCCCCAGCATTTT

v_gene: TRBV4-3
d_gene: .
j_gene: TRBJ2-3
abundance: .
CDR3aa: CASSQEAFGGDTQYF
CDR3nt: TGCGCCAGCAGCCAAGAGGCCTTCGGCGGGGATACGCAGTATTTT

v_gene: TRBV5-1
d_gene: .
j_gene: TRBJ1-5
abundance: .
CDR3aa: CASSLSGYQPQHF
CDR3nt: TGCGCCAGCAGCTTGTCCGGTTATCAGCCCCAGCATTTT

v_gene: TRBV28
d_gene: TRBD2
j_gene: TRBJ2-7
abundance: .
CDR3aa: CATGTSDQSEQYF
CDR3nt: TGTGCCACAGGGACTAGCGATCAATCCGAGCAGTACTTC

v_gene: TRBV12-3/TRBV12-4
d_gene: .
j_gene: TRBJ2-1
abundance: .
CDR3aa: CASSSLGDPSSYNEQFF
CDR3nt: TGTGCCAGCAGTTCCCTGGGGGACCCGAGCTCCTACAATGAGCAGTTCTTC

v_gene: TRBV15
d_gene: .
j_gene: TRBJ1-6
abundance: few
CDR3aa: CATSRVGGVGSPLHF
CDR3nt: TGTGCCACCAGCAGGGTCGGCGGGGTGGGTTCACCCCTCCACTTT

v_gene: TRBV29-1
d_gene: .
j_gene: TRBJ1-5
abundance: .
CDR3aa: CSFPGSNQPQHF
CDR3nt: TGCAGCTTTCCGGGGAGCAATCAGCCCCAGCATTTT

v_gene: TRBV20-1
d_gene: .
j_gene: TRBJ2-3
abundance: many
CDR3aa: CSARVGSPDTQYF
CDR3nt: TGCAGTGCTAGAGTGGGTAGCCCGGATACGCAGTATTTT

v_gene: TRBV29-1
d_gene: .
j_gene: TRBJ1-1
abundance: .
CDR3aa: CSASENTEAFF
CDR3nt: TGCAGCGCCTCCGAGAACACTGAAGCTTTCTTT

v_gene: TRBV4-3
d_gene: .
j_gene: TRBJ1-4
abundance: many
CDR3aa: CASSQQTANEKLFF
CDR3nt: TGCGCCAGCAGCCAGCAAACAGCTAATGAAAAACTGTTTTTT

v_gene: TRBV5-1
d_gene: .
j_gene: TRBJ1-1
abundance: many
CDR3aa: CASSLNVGDGTEAFF
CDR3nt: TGCGCCAGCAGCTTGAATGTCGGGGATGGTACTGAAGCTTTCTTT

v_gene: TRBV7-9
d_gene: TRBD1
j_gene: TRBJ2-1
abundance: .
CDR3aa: CASSPKATGSLYNEQFF
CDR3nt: TGTGCCAGCAGCCCTAAAGCGACAGGGTCCCTTTACAATGAGCAGTTCTTC

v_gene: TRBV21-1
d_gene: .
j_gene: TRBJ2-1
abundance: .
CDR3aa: CDSSNRASGTSYNEQFF
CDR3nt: TGTGACAGCAGCAATAGGGCAAGCGGTACCTCCTACAATGAGCAGTTCTTC

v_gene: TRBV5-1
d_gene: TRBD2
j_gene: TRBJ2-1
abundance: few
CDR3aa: CASSLSPSGGANEQFF
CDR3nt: TGCGCCAGCAGCTTGTCTCCTAGCGGGGGGGCGAATGAGCAGTTCTTC

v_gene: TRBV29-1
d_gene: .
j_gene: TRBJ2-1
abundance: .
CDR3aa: CSVRTLGAEQFF
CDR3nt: TGCAGCGTTAGGACCTTGGGAGCTGAGCAGTTCTTC

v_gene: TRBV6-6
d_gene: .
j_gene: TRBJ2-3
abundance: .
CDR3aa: CASARIDTQYF
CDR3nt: TGTGCCAGCGCTAGAATAGATACGCAGTATTTT

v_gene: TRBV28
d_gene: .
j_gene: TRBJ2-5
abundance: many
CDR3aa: CASSLVSETQYF
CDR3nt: TGTGCCAGCAGTTTAGTATCAGAGACCCAGTACTTC

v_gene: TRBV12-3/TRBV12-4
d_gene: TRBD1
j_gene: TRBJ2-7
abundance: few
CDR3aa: CASSPSATGKQYF
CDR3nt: TGTGCCAGCAGTCCCTCCGCGACAGGGAAGCAGTACTTC

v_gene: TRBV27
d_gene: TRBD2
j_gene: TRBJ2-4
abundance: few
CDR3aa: CASSFRTSGTAKNIQYF
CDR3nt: TGTGCCAGCAGTTTCAGAACTAGCGGGACAGCCAAAAACATTCAGTACTTC

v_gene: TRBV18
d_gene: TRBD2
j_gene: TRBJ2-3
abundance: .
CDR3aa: CASSPRGGLAGTDTQYF
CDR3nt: TGTGCCAGCTCACCCAGGGGCGGACTAGCGGGCACAGATACGCAGTATTTT

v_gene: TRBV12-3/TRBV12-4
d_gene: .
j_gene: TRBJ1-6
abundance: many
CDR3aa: CASRGRGGDSPLHF
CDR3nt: TGTGCCAGCAGGGGTCGAGGGGGAGATTCACCCCTCCACTTT

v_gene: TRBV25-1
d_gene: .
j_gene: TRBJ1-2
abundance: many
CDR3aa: CASSVGVNYGYTF
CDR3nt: TGTGCCAGCAGTGTGGGGGTTAACTATGGCTACACCTTC

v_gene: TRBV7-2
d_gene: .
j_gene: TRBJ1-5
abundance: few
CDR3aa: CASSSSGGNQPQHF
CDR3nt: TGTGCCAGCAGCTCCAGCGGGGGAAATCAGCCCCAGCATTTT

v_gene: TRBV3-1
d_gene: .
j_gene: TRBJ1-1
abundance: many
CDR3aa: CASSQQIGVMNTEAFF
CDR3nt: TGTGCCAGCAGCCAACAAATAGGGGTCATGAACACTGAAGCTTTCTTT

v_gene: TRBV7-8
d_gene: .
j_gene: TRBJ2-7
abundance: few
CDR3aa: CASSLDSGTLQYF
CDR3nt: TGTGCCAGCAGCTTAGATTCGGGCACGCTCCAGTACTTC

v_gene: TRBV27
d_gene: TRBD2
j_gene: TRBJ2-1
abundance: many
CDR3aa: CASSFLTSGSYNEQFF
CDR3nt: TGTGCCAGCAGTTTCCTGACTAGCGGCTCCTACAATGAGCAGTTCTTC

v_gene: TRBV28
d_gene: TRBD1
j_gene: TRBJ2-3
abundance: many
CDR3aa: CASSLSGQESTDTQYF
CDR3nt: TGTGCCAGCAGTTTATCAGGACAGGAGAGCACAGATACGCAGTATTTT

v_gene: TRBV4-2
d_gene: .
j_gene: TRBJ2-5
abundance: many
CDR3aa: CASSQFVLETQYF
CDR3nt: TGTGCCAGCAGCCAGTTTGTACTCGAGACCCAGTACTTC

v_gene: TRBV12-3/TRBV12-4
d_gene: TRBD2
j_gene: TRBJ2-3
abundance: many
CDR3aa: CASSYAGGTDTQYF
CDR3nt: TGTGCCAGCAGTTATGCGGGGGGCACAGATACGCAGTATTTT

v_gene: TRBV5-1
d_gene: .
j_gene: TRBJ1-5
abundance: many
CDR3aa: CASSSGEGENQPQHF
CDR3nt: TGCGCCAGCAGCTCCGGGGAAGGGGAGAATCAGCCCCAGCATTTT

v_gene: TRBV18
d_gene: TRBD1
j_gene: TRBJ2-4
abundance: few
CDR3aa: CASSTGTGLAKNIQYF
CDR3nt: TGTGCCAGCTCAACCGGGACAGGGTTGGCCAAAAACATTCAGTACTTC

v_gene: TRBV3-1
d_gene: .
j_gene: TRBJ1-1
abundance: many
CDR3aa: CASSRDSLNTEAFF
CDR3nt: TGTGCCAGCAGCCGAGACAGCCTGAACACTGAAGCTTTCTTT

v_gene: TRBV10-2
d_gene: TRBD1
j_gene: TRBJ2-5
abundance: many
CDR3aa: CASWGGQGTETQYF
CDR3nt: TGCGCCAGCTGGGGCGGACAGGGAACAGAGACCCAGTACTTC

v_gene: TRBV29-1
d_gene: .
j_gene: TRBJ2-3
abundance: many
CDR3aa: CSVADRTQYF
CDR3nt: TGCAGCGTTGCTGATCGTACGCAGTATTTT

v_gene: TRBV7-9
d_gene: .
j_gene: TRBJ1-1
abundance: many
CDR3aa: CASSLDGATAFF
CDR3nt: TGTGCCAGCAGCTTGGACGGGGCGACAGCTTTCTTT

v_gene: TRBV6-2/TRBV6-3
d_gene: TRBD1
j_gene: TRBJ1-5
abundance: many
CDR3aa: CASNHLGTAYSNQPQHF
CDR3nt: TGTGCCAGCAACCACCTCGGGACAGCATATAGCAATCAGCCCCAGCATTTT

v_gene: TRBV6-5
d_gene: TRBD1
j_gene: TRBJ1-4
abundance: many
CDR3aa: CASSYGQGAGKLFF
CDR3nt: TGTGCCAGCAGTTATGGACAGGGAGCAGGAAAACTGTTTTTT

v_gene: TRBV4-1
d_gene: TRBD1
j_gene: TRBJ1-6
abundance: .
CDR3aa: CASSPRLGTVNSPLHF
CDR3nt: TGCGCCAGCAGCCCCAGACTCGGGACAGTCAATTCACCCCTCCACTTT

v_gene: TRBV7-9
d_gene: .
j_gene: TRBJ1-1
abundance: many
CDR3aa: CASSLESRQLGREAFF
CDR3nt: TGTGCCAGCAGCTTAGAAAGTAGGCAACTGGGGCGCGAAGCTTTCTTT

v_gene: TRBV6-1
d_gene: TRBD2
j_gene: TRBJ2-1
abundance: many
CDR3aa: CASRSSGRDEQFF
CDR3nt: TGTGCCAGCAGGAGTAGCGGGAGAGATGAGCAGTTCTTC

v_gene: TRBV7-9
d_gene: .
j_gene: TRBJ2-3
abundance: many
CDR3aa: CASSPLVGADTDTQYF
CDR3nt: TGTGCCAGCAGCCCACTCGTGGGGGCGGACACAGATACGCAGTATTTT

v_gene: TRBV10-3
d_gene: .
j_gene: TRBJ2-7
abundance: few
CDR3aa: CAISELPAQGREQYF
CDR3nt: TGTGCCATCAGTGAGTTGCCTGCTCAGGGTCGGGAGCAGTACTTC

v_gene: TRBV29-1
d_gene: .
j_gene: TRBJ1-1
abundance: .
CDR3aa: CSVASRTANTEAFF
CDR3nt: TGCAGCGTGGCCAGTCGGACTGCGAACACTGAAGCTTTCTTT

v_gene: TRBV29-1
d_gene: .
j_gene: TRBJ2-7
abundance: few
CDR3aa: CSVSGLGGEQYF
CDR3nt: TGCAGCGTATCCGGCCTTGGGGGCGAGCAGTACTTC

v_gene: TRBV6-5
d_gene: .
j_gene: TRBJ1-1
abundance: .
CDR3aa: CASSIGFSEEGTEAFF
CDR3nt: TGTGCCAGCAGTATCGGATTCTCGGAAGAGGGCACTGAAGCTTTCTTT

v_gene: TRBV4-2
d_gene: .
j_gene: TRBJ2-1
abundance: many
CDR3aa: CASSQDTGAYRYNEQFF
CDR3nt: TGTGCCAGCAGCCAAGATACTGGGGCCTACCGTTACAATGAGCAGTTCTTC

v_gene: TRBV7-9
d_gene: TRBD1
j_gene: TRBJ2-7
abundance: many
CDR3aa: CASSSWTGNPNYEQYF
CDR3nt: TGTGCCAGCAGCTCCTGGACAGGGAACCCAAACTACGAGCAGTACTTC